These 20 T cell receptor beta chains share one sample of origin, sequenced in a study of blood T cells in healthy people across ages. Combining a sample-barcoded 5' primer with a J-beta primer mix, a second PCR ran for roughly 6 to 12 cycles. TCRdb passed the 5' RACE reads through MiXCR, listing each CDR3 protein once. The sample has approximately 800,000 distinct CDR3 sequences, more than 25% seen once. These data are also associated with another study on T cells of mothers and their children.

Material for sequencing was blood. Receptors were obtained from a boy aged 5-17 years in good health.

The chain has TRBV7-2 and TRBJ2-5; D is possibly TRBD2 (6 bases). The CDR3 sequence is 14 residues long. Trimming left V 6 bases short and J 6 bases short, with 17 bases between. Germline V gives CDR1 SGHTA, CDR2 FQGNSA. CDR3 bases: TGTGCCAGCAGTTTAATTGGGACTGCACAGACCCAGTACTTC. It is translated as CASSLIGTAQTQYF.

The J gene is TRBJ2-1, the V gene TRBV18, with D perhaps TRBD1 (5 bases). Trimming removed 4 bases from V and 0 bases from J, with 10 bases in between. Per the germline V gene, CDR1 is KGHSH and CDR2 is LQKENI. The CDR3 has 15 amino acids. CDR3 protein: CASSRNRNSYNEQFF. The CDR3 nucleotides read TGTGCCAGCTCACGGAACAGGAACTCCTACAATGAGCAGTTCTTC.

This chain uses TRBV20-1 with TRBJ1-5; weak D call: TRBD1 (5 bases). CDR3 length: 14 residues. Trimming cost V 3 bases and J 5 bases, with 14 bases left between them. Germline CDR1 reads DFQATT; CDR2 reads SNEGSKA (reference sequence). The CDR3 loop reads CSASDSGRDQPQHF. The CDR3 coding sequence is TGCAGTGCTAGTGACAGTGGGCGGGATCAGCCCCAGCATTTT.

The table lists this clonotype with a few counts. This chain links TRBV10-3 with TRBJ1-4, with TRBD1 matching over 7 bases. Trimming at V came to 10 bases and at J to 14 bases, leaving 16 bases not matched to a gene. The CDR3 is 13 amino acids. The germline V gene has CDR1 ENHRY and CDR2 SYGVKD. CDR3 in amino acids: CASRGDNENWLFF. The CDR3 coding sequence is TGTGCCAGCAGGGGGGATAATGAAAATTGGCTGTTTTTT.

This clonotype has just a few counts. This CDR3 is missing its conserved last phenylalanine or tryptophan, likely due to a read error. This chain uses TRBV4-1 with TRBJ1-2; D is ambiguous. Looked up from germline, CDR1 is MGHRA and CDR2 is YSYEKL. Trimming took off 1 base at V and 7 bases at J, with 13 bases between the two ends. This CDR3 is built from 14 residues. CDR3 coding DNA: TGCGCCAGCAGCCAAGGGGTGGGGAATTCTGGCTACACCCTC. The encoded protein is CASSQGVGNSGYTL.

The chain is built from TRBV7-2 and TRBJ2-3; 9 nucleotides agree with TRBD2. In germline, CDR1 is SGHTA, CDR2 FQGNSA. V gave up 4 bases and J gave up 6 bases; unmatched junction bases: 2. The CDR3 has 13 residues. The CDR3 loop reads CASSSSGGDTQYF. The CDR3 coding sequence is TGTGCCAGCAGCTCCAGCGGGGGGGATACGCAGTATTTT.

This clonotype was counted between two and nine times. The chain links TRBV7-2 to TRBJ2-7; 12 positions agree with TRBD2. From germline, CDR1 is SGHTA and CDR2 FQGNSA. The junction had 9 bases not matched to a gene; V was cut back by 4 bases and J by 5 bases. CDR3 length: 16 residues. The CDR3 region is CASSSGPGLAGNEQYF. In nucleotides, the CDR3 is TGTGCCAGCAGCTCAGGACCAGGACTAGCGGGGAACGAGCAGTACTTC.

This clonotype turned up a few times. V gene TRBV3-1 combines with J gene TRBJ2-5, with 13 bases lining up with TRBD2. CDR3 length equals 16 residues. J was trimmed by 3 bases and V by 2 bases; bases with no gene match: 3. Per the germline V gene, CDR1 is LGHDT and CDR2 is YNNKEL (reference sequence). The chain's CDR3 is CASSQTGLAGKETQYF. DNA for the CDR3: TGTGCCAGCAGCCAAACGGGACTAGCGGGGAAAGAGACCCAGTACTTC.

The V and J genes are TRBV9 and TRBJ2-4; D gene unclear. V was cut by 4 bases and J by 4 bases, with 12 bases left in between. Looked up from germline, CDR1 is SGDLS and CDR2 is YYNGEE. The length of the CDR3 is 14 residues. The CDR3 DNA reads TGTGCCAGCAGCCCCTCGGACGGGAAAAACATTCAGTACTTC. Translating it yields CASSPSDGKNIQYF.

The chain recombines TRBV7-9 with TRBJ2-3; 7 nucleotides agree with TRBD2. Germline-derived CDR1 and CDR2 are SEHNR and FQNEAQ (reference sequence). The ends lost 5 bases at V and 7 bases at J; junction bases unmatched: 18. This CDR3 is 17 amino acids long. The CDR3 loop reads CASSEMRGGPSQNTQYF. In DNA, the CDR3 is TGTGCCAGCAGCGAGATGAGGGGAGGGCCCTCACAGAATACGCAGTATTTT.

In nucleotides, the CDR3 is TGCAGCGGCCGGGGACCTGGAGGTGGCTACACCTTC. Translation gives CSGRGPGGGYTF. J is TRBJ1-2 and V is TRBV29-1, with D tentatively TRBD1 (5 bases). In germline, CDR1 is SQVTM, CDR2 ANQGSEA. V lost 7 bases to trimming and J lost 7 bases, with 16 bases between them. CDR3 size: 12 residues.

This clonotype was counted only a few times. The chain has TRBV6-1 and TRBJ1-4; D may be TRBD1 (5 bases). Trimming removed 7 bases at V and 8 bases at J, with 8 bases between. Germline V CDR1 and CDR2: MNHNS, SASEGT. This CDR3 is built from 11 residues. Here the CDR3 DNA reads TGTGCCAGCAACCGGGGGGAAAAACTGTTTTTT. Protein product: CASNRGEKLFF.

A few counts support this clonotype. The chain joins TRBV20-1 to TRBJ2-5; 7 nucleotides agree with TRBD1. This CDR3 has 15 amino acids. Germline V gene lookup returns CDR1 DFQATT and CDR2 SNEGSKA (reference sequence). With V trimmed by 4 bases and J by 5 bases, 13 bases remained unmatched. The DNA of the CDR3 is TGCAGTGCTACGACCGGACAGGTCGTATTGGAGACCCAGTACTTC. It is translated as CSATTGQVVLETQYF.

The gene calls are TRBV6-2 or TRBV6-3 and TRBJ2-1; 8 bases line up with TRBD1. This CDR3 comprises 13 residues. V trimming: 10 bases; J trimming: 2 bases; junction bases outside the gene matches: 4. Germline values: CDR1 MNHEY, CDR2 SVGEGT. The DNA for the CDR3 is TGTGCCACCCGACAGGGGACCTACAATGAGCAGTTCTTC. Encoded protein: CATRQGTYNEQFF.

This clonotype has just a few counts. The chain uses TRBV6-1 and TRBJ2-7; 10 bases fit TRBD2. From germline, CDR1 is MNHNS and CDR2 SASEGT. This CDR3 comprises 13 residues. Trimming took 11 bases from V and 0 from J; bases not matched to a gene: 4. The CDR3 nucleotides are TGTGCCGGCTCTAGCGGGAGCTCCTACGAGCAGTACTTC. This sequence encodes CAGSSGSSYEQYF.

The chain employs TRBV7-9 and TRBJ1-2; no firm D call. V was pared by 5 bases and J by 5 bases, with 12 bases between. The length of the CDR3 is 13 residues. Germline assignment: CDR1 SEHNR and CDR2 FQNEAQ (reference sequence). The CDR3 reads CASSGQSEYGYTF. In DNA form, the CDR3 reads TGTGCCAGCAGCGGGCAATCGGAGTATGGCTACACCTTC.

This clonotype was observed at least ten times. V is TRBV4-1 and J is TRBJ2-3; 7 bases fit TRBD2. With V trimmed by 0 bases and J by 1 base, 7 bases remained unmatched. Looked up from germline, CDR1 is MGHRA and CDR2 is YSYEKL. This CDR3 is built from 17 residues. The CDR3, as DNA: TGCGCCAGCAGCCAAGAATCCGGGGGGTCGGGCACAGATACGCAGTATTTT. As protein: CASSQESGGSGTDTQYF.

The genes are TRBV7-2 and TRBJ2-5; TRBD1 or TRBD2 may be the D gene (5 bases each). With the DNA end fitting TRBJ2-7 better, the J assignment may be wrong. The germline V gene has CDR1 SGHTA and CDR2 FQGNSA. The CDR3 length is 15 residues. CDR3 loop: CASSLAGTEPYEQYF. The CDR3 region has the DNA TGTGCCAGCAGCTTAGCGGGGACGGAGCCCTACGAGCAGTACTTC.

This clonotype has a count of ten or more. The gene calls are TRBV5-1 and TRBJ2-5, with a tentative D call TRBD1 (5 bases). The J call is in doubt because the DNA end fits TRBJ2-7 better. CDR3 length: 14 residues. Germline V gives CDR1 SGHRS, CDR2 YFSETQ. CDR3 nucleotide sequence: TGCGCCAGCAGCCAAACGTCAGGGTCCTACGAGCAGTACTTC. This codes for CASSQTSGSYEQYF.

The CDR3 region is CASSSGPGGEQFF. The CDR3 coding sequence is TGTGCCAGCAGCTCCGGCCCCGGCGGGGAGCAGTTCTTC. The genes are TRBV7-9 and TRBJ2-5; D is possibly TRBD2 (5 bases). The J call is in doubt because the DNA end fits TRBJ2-1 better. Germline CDR1 is SEHNR and CDR2 is FQNEAQ (reference sequence). CDR3 length equals 13 residues.